Listed below are T cell receptor beta chains from one sample, sequenced in a study of T cell responses to AZD1222 COVID-19 vaccine. The protocol was immunoSEQ multiplex PCR, while the TCRdb copy is restricted to in-frame clones and leaves out a portion. The table records some 85,000 clones, 91% of them present only once. Sequenced material: peripheral blood, taken on day 0 of AZD1222 vaccination. The receptors were sampled from an adult in good health. CDR3s include the opening cysteine and the closing phenylalanine or tryptophan. The order of the fields is V gene, clone size, D gene, J gene, CDR3 length, CDR3 protein, CDR3 DNA. A D gene is named only where the DNA matches it firmly. Only some rows state a clone size, as once, few, many or a class for expanded clones.

v_gene: TRBV30
abundance: .
d_gene: TRBD1
j_gene: TRBJ1-1
len: 12
CDR3aa: CAWMTGGYRAFF
CDR3nt: TGTGCCTGGATGACAGGGGGCTATCGGGCTTTCTTT

v_gene: TRBV27
abundance: .
d_gene: TRBD1
j_gene: TRBJ1-4
len: 14
CDR3aa: CASTAGTGYEKLFF
CDR3nt: TGTGCCAGCACTGCCGGGACAGGGTACGAAAAACTGTTTTTT

v_gene: TRBV3-1/TRBV3-2
abundance: .
d_gene: .
j_gene: TRBJ2-5
len: 14
CDR3aa: CASSLNSGQETQYF
CDR3nt: TGTGCCAGCAGCCTCAATAGCGGCCAAGAGACCCAGTACTTC

v_gene: TRBV29-1
abundance: .
d_gene: .
j_gene: TRBJ2-7
len: 13
CDR3aa: CSVVAYSSYEQYF
CDR3nt: TGCAGCGTTGTCGCGTACAGCTCCTACGAGCAGTACTTC

v_gene: TRBV11-2
abundance: .
d_gene: .
j_gene: TRBJ1-1
len: 15
CDR3aa: CASSFGPTMNTEAFF
CDR3nt: TGTGCCAGCAGCTTTGGCCCAACAATGAACACTGAAGCTTTCTTT

v_gene: TRBV7-9
abundance: .
d_gene: .
j_gene: TRBJ1-2
len: 15
CDR3aa: CASRSNTGGAKGYTF
CDR3nt: TGTGCCAGCAGGTCGAATACCGGGGGCGCGAAGGGCTACACCTTC

v_gene: TRBV5-4
abundance: .
d_gene: .
j_gene: TRBJ1-1
len: 13
CDR3aa: CASSLGRDTEAFF
CDR3nt: TGTGCCAGCAGCTTGGGCAGAGACACTGAAGCTTTCTTT

v_gene: TRBV9
abundance: .
d_gene: .
j_gene: TRBJ1-2
len: 14
CDR3aa: CASSVVDRNYGYTF
CDR3nt: TGTGCCAGCAGCGTAGTGGACAGAAACTATGGCTACACCTTC

v_gene: TRBV5-1
abundance: .
d_gene: .
j_gene: TRBJ1-1
len: 14
CDR3aa: CASSSGGGLAEAFF
CDR3nt: TGCGCCAGCAGCTCCGGTGGGGGGCTGGCTGAAGCTTTCTTT

v_gene: TRBV12-3/TRBV12-4
abundance: .
d_gene: .
j_gene: TRBJ1-6
len: 12
CDR3aa: CASSLAGGPPHF
CDR3nt: TGTGCCAGCAGTTTAGCGGGGGGCCCCCCCCACTTT

v_gene: TRBV10-3
abundance: .
d_gene: .
j_gene: TRBJ2-2
len: 16
CDR3aa: CAISESKGSRTGELFF
CDR3nt: TGTGCCATCAGTGAGTCGAAGGGGAGCCGGACCGGGGAGCTGTTTTTT

v_gene: TRBV5-1
abundance: .
d_gene: .
j_gene: TRBJ2-1
len: 16
CDR3aa: CASSAGFREGDNEQFF
CDR3nt: TGCGCCAGCAGCGCGGGTTTTCGAGAGGGGGACAATGAGCAGTTCTTC

v_gene: TRBV12-5
abundance: .
d_gene: .
j_gene: TRBJ1-5
len: 14
CDR3aa: CASGLMGLNQPQHF
CDR3nt: TGTGCTAGTGGTTTAATGGGCCTCAATCAGCCCCAGCATTTT

v_gene: TRBV20-1
abundance: .
d_gene: .
j_gene: TRBJ1-2
len: 12
CDR3aa: CSASLGRNGYTF
CDR3nt: TGCAGTGCTAGTCTGGGCAGGAATGGCTACACCTTC

v_gene: TRBV5-1
abundance: .
d_gene: .
j_gene: TRBJ1-1
len: 10
CDR3aa: CASSDGKAFF
CDR3nt: TGCGCCAGCAGCGACGGTAAAGCTTTCTTT

v_gene: TRBV10-1
abundance: .
d_gene: .
j_gene: TRBJ1-5
len: 17
CDR3aa: CASSPGPGFAGNQPQHF
CDR3nt: TGCGCCAGCAGTCCCGGGCCAGGCTTCGCTGGCAATCAGCCCCAGCATTTT

v_gene: TRBV7-2
abundance: .
d_gene: TRBD2
j_gene: TRBJ2-7
len: 15
CDR3aa: CASSLDLAGSREQYF
CDR3nt: TGTGCCAGCAGCTTAGACCTAGCGGGGAGCCGAGAGCAGTACTTC

v_gene: TRBV6-2/TRBV6-3
abundance: few
d_gene: .
j_gene: TRBJ1-4
len: 14
CDR3aa: CASSYSGLGEKLFF
CDR3nt: TGTGCCAGCAGTTACTCGGGGCTTGGTGAAAAACTGTTTTTT

v_gene: TRBV6-6
abundance: .
d_gene: .
j_gene: TRBJ1-5
len: 16
CDR3aa: CASSYGGSQSNQPQHF
CDR3nt: TGTGCCAGCAGTTACGGGGGCTCTCAGAGCAATCAGCCCCAGCATTTT

v_gene: TRBV29-1
abundance: .
d_gene: .
j_gene: TRBJ2-7
len: 15
CDR3aa: CSALVGGGITYEQYF
CDR3nt: TGCAGCGCGTTAGTTGGTGGGGGGATCACCTACGAGCAGTACTTC

v_gene: TRBV30
abundance: .
d_gene: .
j_gene: TRBJ2-7
len: 14
CDR3aa: CAWSVPLRKIEQYF
CDR3nt: TGTGCCTGGAGTGTACCCTTGCGAAAAATCGAGCAGTACTTC

v_gene: TRBV28
abundance: .
d_gene: .
j_gene: TRBJ2-1
len: 15
CDR3aa: CASSGVGPPNNEQFF
CDR3nt: TGTGCCAGCAGTGGGGTCGGACCTCCTAACAATGAGCAGTTCTTC

v_gene: TRBV6-5
abundance: .
d_gene: TRBD1
j_gene: TRBJ1-5
len: 14
CDR3aa: CACQGQGAVQPQHF
CDR3nt: TGTGCCTGCCAGGGACAGGGGGCTGTTCAGCCCCAGCATTTT

v_gene: TRBV4-3
abundance: .
d_gene: .
j_gene: TRBJ1-3
len: 13
CDR3aa: CASSETRENTIYF
CDR3nt: TGCGCCAGCAGCGAAACACGGGAAAACACCATATATTTT

v_gene: TRBV3-1/TRBV3-2
abundance: .
d_gene: .
j_gene: TRBJ2-1
len: 15
CDR3aa: CASSQDPSSYNEQFF
CDR3nt: TGTGCCAGCAGCCAAGACCCGAGCTCCTACAATGAGCAGTTCTTC

v_gene: TRBV5-6
abundance: .
d_gene: TRBD1
j_gene: TRBJ1-4
len: 16
CDR3aa: CASSLITTGLNEKLFF
CDR3nt: TGTGCCAGCAGCTTGATCACGACAGGGCTTAATGAAAAACTGTTTTTT

v_gene: TRBV5-5
abundance: .
d_gene: TRBD1
j_gene: TRBJ1-1
len: 13
CDR3aa: CASTVGQDTEAFF
CDR3nt: TGTGCCAGCACCGTAGGACAGGACACTGAAGCTTTCTTT

v_gene: TRBV10-3
abundance: .
d_gene: TRBD2
j_gene: TRBJ2-1
len: 14
CDR3aa: CAISGTSGRDEQFF
CDR3nt: TGTGCCATCAGTGGGACTAGCGGGAGGGATGAGCAGTTCTTC

v_gene: TRBV6-1
abundance: few
d_gene: TRBD1
j_gene: TRBJ2-7
len: 13
CDR3aa: CASSEDRGYEQYF
CDR3nt: TGTGCCAGCAGTGAGGACAGGGGTTACGAGCAGTACTTC

v_gene: TRBV30
abundance: once
d_gene: TRBD2
j_gene: TRBJ2-2
len: 17
CDR3aa: CAWSASSTSGPTGELFF
CDR3nt: TGTGCCTGGAGTGCAAGCTCCACTAGCGGGCCCACCGGGGAGCTGTTTTTT

v_gene: TRBV28
abundance: .
d_gene: .
j_gene: TRBJ1-5
len: 13
CDR3aa: CASSLWNNQPQHF
CDR3nt: TGTGCCAGCAGTTTATGGAACAATCAGCCCCAGCATTTT

v_gene: TRBV9
abundance: .
d_gene: .
j_gene: TRBJ1-1
len: 17
CDR3aa: CASSVVGQGKGKTEAFF
CDR3nt: TGTGCCAGCAGCGTAGTAGGGCAGGGAAAGGGGAAAACTGAAGCTTTCTTT

v_gene: TRBV28
abundance: .
d_gene: .
j_gene: TRBJ1-5
len: 12
CDR3aa: CASSWGDQPQHF
CDR3nt: TGTGCCAGCAGTTGGGGGGACCAGCCCCAGCATTTT

v_gene: TRBV6-5
abundance: .
d_gene: .
j_gene: TRBJ2-3
len: 15
CDR3aa: CASSMTRPYTDTQYF
CDR3nt: TGTGCCAGCAGTATGACTAGACCCTACACAGATACGCAGTATTTT

v_gene: TRBV5-4
abundance: few
d_gene: .
j_gene: TRBJ2-7
len: 16
CDR3aa: CASSLARGSGAYEQYF
CDR3nt: TGTGCCAGCAGCTTGGCCCGGGGAAGCGGAGCCTACGAGCAGTACTTC